This entry lists 17 T cell receptor beta chains sequenced from one sample in a study of T cell responses to AZD1222 COVID-19 vaccine. Assay: immunoSEQ multiplex PCR; the TCRdb copy retains only in-frame clones and omits some. The repertoire holds around 99,000 clones, with over 85% as singletons. Specimen: peripheral blood, collected on day 0 of AZD1222 vaccination. Receptor source: an adult in good health.

The CDR3 sequence: CASSLTRGPGNTIYF. The CDR3 bases are TGTGCCAGCAGCTTAACTCGGGGTCCCGGAAACACCATATATTTT. V gene TRBV7-3 combines with J gene TRBJ1-3; D gene uncertain. Germline V lookup: CDR1 SGHTA, CDR2 FQGTGA. CDR3 length: 15 amino acids. The ends were cut back, 0 bases at V and 4 bases at J, with 10 bases in the middle.

V usage is TRBV7-2 and J usage is TRBJ2-1; no reliable D call. Trimming shortened V by 3 bases and J by 7 bases, and 13 bases separated the two germline ends. CDR3 length equals 14 residues. Germline CDR1 SGHTA, CDR2 FQGNSA. For the CDR3, the DNA is TGTGCCAGCAGCTTGGGCGGCTGGGGAAATGAGCAGTTCTTC. Protein product: CASSLGGWGNEQFF.

This clone was detected once. V is TRBV7-2 and J is TRBJ1-5; 8 nucleotides match TRBD1. The V and J ends lost 4 bases and 10 bases, in that order; junction bases with no gene match: 6. The CDR3 sequence is 13 residues long. The germline V gene has CDR1 SGHTA and CDR2 FQGNSA. Written as DNA, the CDR3 is TGTGCCAGCAGCTCGGACAGGGTGAGCCCCCAGCATTTT. It yields the protein CASSSDRVSPQHF.

V and J are TRBV4-1 and TRBJ1-2; D ambiguous. The CDR3 sequence is 14 residues long. CDR1 MGHRA and CDR2 YSYEKL come from the germline V gene. V lost 1 base to trimming and J lost 8 bases, with 14 bases between them. CDR3 protein: CASSQGTGRSGYTF. For the CDR3, the DNA is TGCGCCAGCAGCCAAGGGACGGGTCGGTCAGGCTACACCTTC.

The rearrangement uses TRBV6-2 or TRBV6-3 and TRBJ2-1; 7 bases agree with TRBD2. The CDR3 contains 15 residues. V lost 6 bases to trimming and J lost 2 bases; unmatched junction nucleotides: 7. From germline, CDR1 is MNHEY and CDR2 SVGEGT. The CDR3 DNA is TGTGCCAGCAGCCTAGCGGCCTTGACCTACAATGAGCAGTTCTTC. Translated, it gives CASSLAALTYNEQFF.

V is TRBV7-9 and J is TRBJ1-1; the match to TRBD1 covers 8 bases. V gave up 4 bases and J gave up 3 bases; unmatched junction bases: 4. CDR1 and CDR2 from the germline V gene are SEHNR and FQNEAQ (reference sequence). This CDR3 has 14 amino acids. In DNA form, the CDR3 reads TGTGCCAGCAGCTCCGGACAGGGCGACACTGAAGCTTTCTTT. This translates into CASSSGQGDTEAFF.

The J gene is TRBJ1-6, the V gene TRBV7-9, with TRBD1 matching 9 bases. The CDR3 sequence is 18 residues long. Germline CDR1 is SEHNR and CDR2 is FQNEAQ (reference sequence). The ends lost 6 bases at V and 7 bases at J; junction bases unmatched: 16. CDR3 sequence: CASRDDVWTGDGNSPLHF. As DNA, the CDR3 is TGTGCCAGCAGGGATGACGTTTGGACAGGGGATGGCAATTCACCCCTCCACTTT.

The rearrangement uses TRBV30 and TRBJ1-5, with 10 bases that match TRBD1. Germline loops: CDR1 GTSNPN, CDR2 SVGIG (reference sequence). V was pared by 5 bases and J by 1 base, with 8 bases of the junction left unmatched. CDR3 size: 16 residues. This chain's CDR3 is CAWSKPGQGSNQPQHF. CDR3 coding DNA: TGTGCCTGGTCTAAACCGGGACAGGGGAGCAATCAGCCCCAGCATTTT.

The chain employs TRBV5-3 and TRBJ1-2; D remains ambiguous. TRBV5-3 is an ORF, and what it does is uncertain. The length of the CDR3 is 11 residues. V was cut by 4 bases and J by 8 bases, with 9 bases left in between. CDR3 in amino acids: CARSTVIGYTF. The CDR3 DNA is TGTGCCAGAAGCACAGTTATAGGCTACACCTTC.

This clone was seen only once. The chain joins TRBV28 to TRBJ1-1; D is ambiguous. The germline CDR1 and CDR2 sequences are MDHEN and SYDVKM. Trimming removed 7 bases at V and 4 bases at J, with 7 bases between. This CDR3 is 11 amino acids long. The CDR3, as DNA: TGTGCCAGCACAAGAGGCACTGAAGCTTTCTTT. Protein: CASTRGTEAFF.

In this sample, this clone turned up once. J is TRBJ2-5 and V is TRBV27, with a tentative D call TRBD2 (5 bases). In germline, CDR1 is MNHEY, CDR2 SMNVEV (reference sequence). The CDR3 is made up of 13 amino acids. Trimming pared 5 bases from V and 6 bases from J, leaving 13 bases between. The CDR3 DNA reads TGTGCCAGCAGTCGGGGTCTGGGAAAGACCCAGTACTTC. Its translation is CASSRGLGKTQYF.

The chain has TRBV19 and TRBJ1-2; D not resolved. Deletions cut 3 bases from V and 8 bases from J, with 10 bases between. Germline-derived CDR1 and CDR2 are LNHDA and SQIVND (reference sequence). The CDR3 is 12 amino acids. CDR3 protein: CASSIETVGYTF. The CDR3 DNA sequence: TGTGCCAGTAGTATTGAGACGGTGGGCTACACCTTC.

The chain joins TRBV7-7 to TRBJ2-2; TRBD2 might be the D (6 bases). The CDR3 is made up of 15 amino acids. Germline CDR1 SSHAT, CDR2 FNYEAQ (reference sequence). Trimming removed 6 bases from V and 5 bases from J, with 16 bases in between. The CDR3 coding sequence is TGTGCCAGCAGTCCCGGGGACGGAGGGACCGGGGAGCTGTTTTTT. Translation gives CASSPGDGGTGELFF.

The rearrangement links TRBV11-2 to TRBJ1-2; D is undetermined. In germline, CDR1 is SGHAT, CDR2 FQNNGV. The CDR3 totals 13 residues. Trimming removed 10 bases from V and 2 bases from J, with 14 bases in between. Here the CDR3 DNA reads TGTGCCACCAGAACGGAAAGAAACTATGGCTACACCTTC. Translation gives CATRTERNYGYTF.

The chain has TRBV28 and TRBJ1-6, with D possibly being TRBD1 (5 bases). The CDR3 covers 13 residues. V gave up 4 bases and J gave up 7 bases, with 8 bases separating them. CDR1 is MDHEN and CDR2 is SYDVKM in the germline V gene. CDR3 in amino acids: CASSWDANSPLHF. The CDR3 nucleotides are TGTGCCAGCAGTTGGGACGCCAATTCACCCCTCCACTTT.

The CDR3 DNA follows: TGTGCCAGCAGTCCCCCAAACTCAGATACGCAGTATTTT. Protein sequence: CASSPPNSDTQYF. The chain couples TRBV25-1 to TRBJ2-3; D ambiguous. This CDR3 has 13 residues. Germline values: CDR1 MGHDK, CDR2 SYGVNS. The V end lost 5 bases, the J end lost 4 bases, and 10 bases lay between the germline ends. The entire variable domain, with the rest obtained from reference TRBV25-1 and TRBJ2-3, is as follows: EADIYQTPRYLVIGTGKKITLECSQTMGHDKMYWYQQDPGMELHLIHYSYGVNSTEKGDLSSESTVSRIRTEHFPLTLESARPSHTSQYLCASSPPNSDTQYFGPGTRLTVL.

J is TRBJ1-2 and V is TRBV2, with a weak D call TRBD1 (6 bases). Looked up from germline, CDR1 is SNHLY and CDR2 is FYNNEI. Trimming removed 6 bases at V and 4 bases at J, with 12 bases between. The CDR3 extends over 13 amino acids. The DNA of the CDR3 is TGTGCCAGCAGAGGAGGGGACATCTATGGCTACACCTTC. Protein: CASRGGDIYGYTF. The variable domain in full, with the rest retrieved from reference TRBV2 and TRBJ1-2, is EPEVTQTPSHQVTQMGQEVILRCVPISNHLYFYWYRQILGQKVEFLVSFYNNEISEKSEIFDDQFSVERPDGSNFTLKIRSTKLEDSAMYFCASRGGDIYGYTFGSGTRLTVV.